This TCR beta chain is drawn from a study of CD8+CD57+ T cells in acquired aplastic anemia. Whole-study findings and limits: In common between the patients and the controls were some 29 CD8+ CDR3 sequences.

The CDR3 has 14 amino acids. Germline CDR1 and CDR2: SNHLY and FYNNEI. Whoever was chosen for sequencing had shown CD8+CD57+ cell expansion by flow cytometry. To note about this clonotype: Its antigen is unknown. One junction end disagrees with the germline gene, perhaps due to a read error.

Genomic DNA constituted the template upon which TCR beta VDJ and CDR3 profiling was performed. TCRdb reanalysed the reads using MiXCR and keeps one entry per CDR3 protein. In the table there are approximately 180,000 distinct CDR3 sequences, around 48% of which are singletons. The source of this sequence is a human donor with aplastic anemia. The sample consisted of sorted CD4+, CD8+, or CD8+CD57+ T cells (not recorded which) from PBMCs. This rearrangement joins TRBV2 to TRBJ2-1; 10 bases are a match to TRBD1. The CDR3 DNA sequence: TGTGCCAGCGGTGGGGGACAGGGGAGGGATGAGCGGTTCTTC. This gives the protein CASGGGQGRDERFF.